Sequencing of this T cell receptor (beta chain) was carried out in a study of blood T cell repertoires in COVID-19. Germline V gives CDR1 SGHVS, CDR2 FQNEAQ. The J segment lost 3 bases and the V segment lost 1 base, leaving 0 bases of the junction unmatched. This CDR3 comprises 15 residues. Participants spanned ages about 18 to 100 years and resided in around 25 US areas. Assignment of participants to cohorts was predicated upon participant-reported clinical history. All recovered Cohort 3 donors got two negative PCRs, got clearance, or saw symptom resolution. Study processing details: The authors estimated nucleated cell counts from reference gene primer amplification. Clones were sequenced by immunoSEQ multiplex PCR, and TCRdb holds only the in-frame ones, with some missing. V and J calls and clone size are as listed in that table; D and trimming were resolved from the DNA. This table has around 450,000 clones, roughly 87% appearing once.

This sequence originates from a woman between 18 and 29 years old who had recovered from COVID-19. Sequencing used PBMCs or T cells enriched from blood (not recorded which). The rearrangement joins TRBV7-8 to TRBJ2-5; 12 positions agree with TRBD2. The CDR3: CASSLGLAGEETQYF. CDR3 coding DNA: TGTGCCAGCAGCTTAGGACTAGCGGGGGAAGAGACCCAGTACTTC.